The rows below give T cell receptor beta chains drawn from one sample of a study of shared clonotypes between healthy human individuals. The data were produced by immunoSEQ multiplex PCR, yet TCRdb's version contains in-frame clones alone and is incomplete. The sample yields around 2,100,000 clones, 85% to 95% seen once. The sample comprised naive CD8+ T cells sorted from blood. The receptors stem from a man younger than 30 in good health. Both conserved end residues are part of each CDR3. The D gene is left open where the match is weak. A clone size is listed for some rows: how often the clone was seen (once, few, many), or a class if it is expanded.

clone_size | j_call | v_call | d_call | cdr3_length | cdr3_nt | cdr3_aa
NA | TRBJ1-1 | TRBV7-2 | NA | 13 | TGTGCCAGCAGCTTATCGGCTGGCACTGAAGCTTTCTTT | CASSLSAGTEAFF
NA | TRBJ1-3 | TRBV28 | NA | 15 | TGTGCCAGCAGTTTAAGGGGGTCCGACGGAAACACCATATATTTT | CASSLRGSDGNTIYF
once | TRBJ2-1 | TRBV28 | TRBD2 | 17 | TGTGCCAGCAGTTTATTTTCTAGCGGGGGGACCCACAATGAGCAGTTCTTC | CASSLFSSGGTHNEQFF
NA | TRBJ2-5 | TRBV19 | NA | 13 | TGTGCCAGTAGTATCCACCACCTCGAGACCCAGTACTTC | CASSIHHLETQYF
NA | TRBJ2-3 | TRBV9 | NA | 17 | TGTGCCAGCAGCGTAGAGGCCGAGCCCCATAGCACAGATACGCAGTATTTT | CASSVEAEPHSTDTQYF
NA | TRBJ2-7 | TRBV19 | NA | 15 | TGTGCCAGTAGTATTTCATGGCGGGAAGCCTACGAGCAGTACTTC | CASSISWREAYEQYF
NA | TRBJ2-3 | TRBV30 | NA | 12 | TGTGCCTGGACGAGTCGGGCAGATACGCAGTATTTT | CAWTSRADTQYF
NA | TRBJ1-3 | TRBV4-1 | NA | 15 | TGCGCCAGCAGCCAAGATACGGCAGATGGAAACACCATATATTTT | CASSQDTADGNTIYF
NA | TRBJ1-4 | TRBV15 | NA | 13 | TGTGCCACCAGCAGCTGGGGAGGTGAAAAACTGTTTTTT | CATSSWGGEKLFF
NA | TRBJ2-5 | TRBV29-1 | TRBD2 | 16 | TGCAGCGTTGAAGATCTCCTAGCGGGGGCCCAAGAGACCCAGTACTTC | CSVEDLLAGAQETQYF
NA | TRBJ2-2 | TRBV28 | TRBD2 | 15 | TGTGCCAGCATCGGTAGCGGGAGTTCTACCGGGGAGCTGTTTTTT | CASIGSGSSTGELFF
once | TRBJ1-1 | TRBV2 | NA | 13 | TGTGCCAGCAGTGGGGGTACAACTCGAGGAGCTTTCTTT | CASSGGTTRGAFF
NA | TRBJ2-3 | TRBV4-2 | NA | 14 | TGTGCCAGCAGCCAAGAGGGGGGGCCTAATACGCAGTATTTT | CASSQEGGPNTQYF
NA | TRBJ2-7 | TRBV28 | TRBD1 | 15 | TGTGCCAGCAGTCCAAGACAGGGGTTACCCTACGAGCAGTACTTC | CASSPRQGLPYEQYF
NA | TRBJ2-2 | TRBV4-1 | NA | 14 | TGCGCCAGCAGTCCGGAGGCGAGCACCGGGGAGCTGTTTTTT | CASSPEASTGELFF
NA | TRBJ1-3 | TRBV9 | TRBD1 | 16 | TGTGCCAGCAGCGGGATCACAGGGGTTACTGGAAACACCATATATTTT | CASSGITGVTGNTIYF
NA | TRBJ1-4 | TRBV5-5 | TRBD1 | 17 | TGTGCCAGCAGTTTAGGACAGGGAGTTGCAACTAATGAAAAACTGTTTTTT | CASSLGQGVATNEKLFF
NA | TRBJ1-1 | TRBV27 | NA | 13 | TGTGCCAGCAGTTCAACAGCGAACACTGAAGCTTTCTTT | CASSSTANTEAFF
NA | TRBJ2-7 | TRBV7-9 | NA | 14 | TGTGCCAGCAGCTTAGATACGGAATTCTACGAGCAGTACTTC | CASSLDTEFYEQYF
NA | TRBJ2-3 | TRBV4-3 | NA | 15 | TGCGCCAGCAGCCAAGATGGGGTTCGCACAGATACGCAGTATTTT | CASSQDGVRTDTQYF
once | TRBJ2-7 | TRBV27 | TRBD1 | 16 | TGTGCCAGCAGTTTCTCTGGACAGGCCAACTCCTACGAGCAGTACTTC | CASSFSGQANSYEQYF
few | TRBJ2-7 | TRBV19 | NA | 13 | TGTGCCAGTAGTTTGACGGATACCTACGAGCAGTACTTC | CASSLTDTYEQYF
NA | TRBJ2-1 | TRBV4-1 | NA | 15 | TGCGCCAGCAGCCAAGATCCTCGCCCGGACCATGAGCAGTTCTTC | CASSQDPRPDHEQFF
NA | TRBJ1-3 | TRBV2 | NA | 15 | TGTGCCAGCAGTGAAGCCACAGGGACTGGATACACCATATATTTT | CASSEATGTGYTIYF
NA | TRBJ2-5 | TRBV7-9 | NA | 13 | TGTGCCAGCAGCGGGGGAGGACAAGAGACCCAGTACTTC | CASSGGGQETQYF
NA | TRBJ1-2 | TRBV9 | NA | 13 | TGTGCCAGCAGCTTCGGGGTTAACTATGGCTACACCTTC | CASSFGVNYGYTF
NA | TRBJ2-7 | TRBV10-2 | TRBD2 | 15 | TGCGCCAGCAGTGATTTGGCTAGCGGGGCCTACGAGCAGTACTTC | CASSDLASGAYEQYF